One T cell receptor beta chain is described in this entry. Its cognate antigen is unknown. J was trimmed by 3 bases and V by 4 bases; bases with no gene match: 5. The CDR3 length is 16 residues. Germline CDR1 SGHRS, CDR2 YFSETQ. Time point of the sample: after dendritic cell vaccination, including at tumor progression/relapse. Fresh-frozen tumor tissue and more than two years of survival data were available for all. The data belong to a study of glioma-infiltrating T cells after dendritic cell vaccination. Points from the study as a whole: Survival was not directly related to TCR clonality in these patients.

The immunoSEQ assay amplified TCRB CDR3 from up to 2 ug DNA. Primers: 60 V beta forward and 13 J beta reverse. TCRdb's copy holds only in-frame clones and misses some; the assay was immunoSEQ multiplex PCR. The table has about 100,000 clones, roughly 80% seen once. The source was blood, collected after dendritic cell vaccination. This TCR was sampled from a human donor with glioblastoma. This chain uses TRBV5-1 with TRBJ2-2, with 11 bases identical to TRBD1. The CDR3 region is CASSMGQGDDTGELFF. The CDR3 coding sequence is TGCGCCAGCAGCATGGGACAGGGGGACGACACCGGGGAGCTGTTTTTT.